This is a list of T cell receptor beta chains from one sample in a study of persistence of HIV-infected CD4 T cells. Which antigens these TCRs recognize remains unknown. Data came from immunoSEQ multiplex PCR; TCRdb stores just in-frame clones and leaves some out. The profile covers tens of thousands of clones, with about four fifths appearing a single time and 3% taken by the ten largest. This specimen consisted of CD4+ T cells sorted from PBMCs after roughly 18-hour stimulation, obtained from a patient who received antiretroviral therapy. The source of these receptors is an adult man with HIV who was CMV-seropositive. CDR3s include the opening cysteine and the closing phenylalanine or tryptophan. The D gene is left open where the match is weak. Size is stated for part of the rows, as once, few or many counts, or as a class when the clone is expanded.

d_call j_call clone_size v_call cdr3_nt cdr3_aa
. TRBJ2-7 . TRBV6-2/TRBV6-3 TGTGCCAGCAGTTACCGGATAAACTACGAGCAGTACTTC CASSYRINYEQYF
. TRBJ1-5 . TRBV10-3 TGTGCCATCAGTGAGTCGAGGGGCGTAGGCAATCAGCCCCAGCATTTT CAISESRGVGNQPQHF
. TRBJ1-1 . TRBV10-3 TGCGCGGCCGGTCGTTCGAGCACTGAAGCTTTCTTT CAAGRSSTEAFF
. TRBJ1-2 . TRBV20-1 TGCAGTGCTGGCTCGAACTATGGCTACACCTTC CSAGSNYGYTF
TRBD2 TRBJ2-7 few TRBV2 TGTGCCAGCCTCGGGGGGGGCTACGAGCAGTACTTC CASLGGGYEQYF
TRBD1 TRBJ1-5 . TRBV6-6 TGTGCCAGCAGTCCGGGACAGGGGACGAAGGGGAGTCAGCCCCAGCATTTT CASSPGQGTKGSQPQHF
. TRBJ1-1 . TRBV19 TGTGCCAGCGGTTTTTATTTGAACACTGAAGCTTTCTTT CASGFYLNTEAFF
. TRBJ2-7 . TRBV18 TGTGCCAGCTCGCAAGCTGACAAATACGAGCAGTACTTC CASSQADKYEQYF
TRBD2 TRBJ2-3 few TRBV10-3 TGTGCCATCAGTGAGGGGACTAGCGGGGATTTGGGGACGCAGTATTTT CAISEGTSGDLGTQYF
TRBD1 TRBJ2-7 . TRBV27 TGTGCCAGCAGTTTAGTCGGACAGGGTACCTACGAGCAGTACTTC CASSLVGQGTYEQYF
TRBD1 TRBJ2-1 . TRBV25-1 TGTGCCAGCAGGGAGGGACAGGGGATCTACAATGAGCAGTTCTTC CASREGQGIYNEQFF
. TRBJ2-1 . TRBV5-4 TGTGCCAGCACCCGGGGGGCTAGCGGCTACAATGAGCAGTTCTTC CASTRGASGYNEQFF
. TRBJ2-7 . TRBV29-1 TGCAGCGTTCTCTTGGGGAGCTCCTACGAGCAGTACTTC CSVLLGSSYEQYF
. TRBJ1-2 . TRBV6-5 TGTGCCAGCAGTCGCCGGGAGGGGCTTTATGGCTACACCTTC CASSRREGLYGYTF
TRBD1 TRBJ1-2 . TRBV18 TGTGCCAGCTCACCAGGGACAGACTATGGCTACACCTTC CASSPGTDYGYTF
. TRBJ1-1 . TRBV15 TGTGCCACCAGCAGAGATCCGGACAGTGAAGCTTTCTTT CATSRDPDSEAFF
. TRBJ1-5 few TRBV29-1 TGCAGCGTTGCTACAGGGTCCAATCAGCCCCAGCATTTT CSVATGSNQPQHF
. TRBJ1-1 . TRBV5-1 TGCGCCAGCAGCTCCGGACAGTACACTGAAGCTTTCTTT CASSSGQYTEAFF
TRBD1 TRBJ2-7 . TRBV27 TGTGCCAGCAGTTTGGGCTCCGGGACAGACTACGAGCAGTACTTC CASSLGSGTDYEQYF
. TRBJ1-4 . TRBV6-5 TGTGCCAGCAGTTACTCGGGGACAACTAATGAAAAACTGTTTTTT CASSYSGTTNEKLFF
. TRBJ2-2 . TRBV3-1/TRBV3-2 TGTGCCAGCAGCCAAGATTCGACCGGGGAGCTGTTTTTT CASSQDSTGELFF
. TRBJ1-2 few TRBV7-9 TGTGCCAGCAGCGCACCCCAAAGAGGACAGATATATGGCTACACCTTC CASSAPQRGQIYGYTF
. TRBJ1-3 . TRBV9 TGTGCCAGCAGCTGGGATGGAAACACCATATATTTT CASSWDGNTIYF
TRBD2 TRBJ2-1 . TRBV6-2/TRBV6-3 TGTGCCAGCAGTTCCCAGCGGGGGGCCCGCGATGAGCAGTTCTTC CASSSQRGARDEQFF
. TRBJ2-5 . TRBV28 TGTGCCAGCAGTTTAAGGGGGCTAGCGGGAGAGACCCAGTACTTC CASSLRGLAGETQYF
. TRBJ2-7 . TRBV7-6 TGTGCCAGCAGCTTAGGAGGGCCTCCTCAATCCTACGAGCAGTACTTC CASSLGGPPQSYEQYF
TRBD1 TRBJ1-2 . TRBV30 TGTGCCTGGAGTGCCAACAGGGGGACCGTCTATGGCTACACCTTC CAWSANRGTVYGYTF
. TRBJ1-4 few TRBV30 TGTGCCTGGAGTTCAGGGCGGTCTAATGAAAAACTGTTTTTT CAWSSGRSNEKLFF
. TRBJ1-1 . TRBV4-2 TGTGCCAGCAGCCCTGGGACCGCATTAGGGAGTGAAACTGAAGCTTTCTTT CASSPGTALGSETEAFF
. TRBJ2-3 . TRBV29-1 TGCAGCGCCTCAGGAGGCGGGAACACAGATACGCAGTATTTT CSASGGGNTDTQYF
TRBD2 TRBJ2-1 . TRBV10-3 TGTGCCGAAAGCGGGAACGGTAATGAGCAGTTCTTC CAESGNGNEQFF
TRBD1 TRBJ2-3 once TRBV12-5 TGTGCTAGTGGTTCCACTCGGACAGGGGGCGAAGGTGAAGATACGCAGTATTTT CASGSTRTGGEGEDTQYF
. TRBJ1-6 . TRBV9 TGTGCCAGCAGCGTAGCTATGTTAGTCGGGGATTCACCCCTCCACTTT CASSVAMLVGDSPLHF
TRBD1 TRBJ2-1 . TRBV5-4 TGTGCCAGCAGACAGACAGGGGTATGGGGTGAGCAGTTCTTC CASRQTGVWGEQFF
. TRBJ1-2 . TRBV6-6 TGTGCCAGCAGTTACTCGACGACCTATGGCTACACCTTC CASSYSTTYGYTF
. TRBJ1-5 . TRBV6-5 TGTGCCAGCAGTTTTTCTTGGACCCGAGGCAATCAGCCCCAGCATTTT CASSFSWTRGNQPQHF
. TRBJ1-6 few TRBV7-9 TGTGCCAGCAGCTTTAGCCAGGGAAGTTCACCCCTCCACTTT CASSFSQGSSPLHF
. TRBJ1-1 . TRBV19 TGTGCCAGTAGTATAGATTACGGACAGAGGAACACTGAAGCTTTCTTT CASSIDYGQRNTEAFF
TRBD1 TRBJ2-6 . TRBV30 TGTGCCTGGAGTGCGTACAGGGGCCTTTATAGCTCTGGGGCCAACGTCCTGACTTTC CAWSAYRGLYSSGANVLTF
. TRBJ1-2 . TRBV7-9 TGTGCCAGCAGCCTCGACAGTTATGGCTACACCTTC CASSLDSYGYTF
. TRBJ1-1 . TRBV14 TGTGCCAGCAGCCAAGAACGGCAGCGGAACACTGAAGCTTTCTTT CASSQERQRNTEAFF
. TRBJ1-5 . TRBV27 TGTGCCACCCAAAAGCACCAGGGCAATCAGCCCCAGCATTTT CATQKHQGNQPQHF
. TRBJ1-2 . TRBV21-1 TGTGCCAGCAGCCCTCTGGACAGGGGAAATGGCTACACCTTC CASSPLDRGNGYTF
. TRBJ1-2 . TRBV29-1 TGCAGCGCCCCGGCGTGGGGGCAGTCCTATGGCTACACCTTC CSAPAWGQSYGYTF
TRBD2 TRBJ2-7 . TRBV30 TGTGCCTGGAGTGGGACTAGCGGGACCTACGAGCAGTACTTC CAWSGTSGTYEQYF
. TRBJ1-5 . TRBV10-2 TGCGCCAGCAGTGAGTCGACAGGAGGAGATCAGCCCCAGCATTTT CASSESTGGDQPQHF
. TRBJ1-1 . TRBV7-2 TGTGCCAGCAGCTTATATCCAGGGAAGAACACTGAAGCTTTCTTT CASSLYPGKNTEAFF
. TRBJ2-7 . TRBV27 TGTGCCAGCAGCCCCGTAGGTGCCTACGAGCAGTACTTC CASSPVGAYEQYF
. TRBJ2-2 few TRBV7-9 TGTGCCAGCACTCAGGGAAGCACCGGGGAGCTGTTTTTT CASTQGSTGELFF
TRBD2 TRBJ2-1 . TRBV7-2 TGTGCCAGCAGCTTAGTTTCTGGCGGGAGCGATGAGCAGTTCTTC CASSLVSGGSDEQFF
. TRBJ1-1 few TRBV3-1/TRBV3-2 TGTGCCAGCAGCCAAGAGCACTCACCCCCGAACACTGAAGCTTTCTTT CASSQEHSPPNTEAFF
. TRBJ2-7 . TRBV19 TGTGCCAGTAGCTCTTGGGGCCGGAACGAGCAGTACTTC CASSSWGRNEQYF
. TRBJ2-1 . TRBV3-1/TRBV3-2 TGTGCCAGCAAGGGGGAGGAGGGGGCAAACTCCTACAATGAGCAGTTCTTC CASKGEEGANSYNEQFF
. TRBJ2-1 . TRBV30 TGTGCCTGGAGTGTACCCCGTTTCGGGGACAATGAGCAGTTCTTC CAWSVPRFGDNEQFF
. TRBJ2-7 . TRBV7-8 TGTGCCAGCAGCTTAGGAGGGGCGGACGACGAGCAGTACTTC CASSLGGADDEQYF